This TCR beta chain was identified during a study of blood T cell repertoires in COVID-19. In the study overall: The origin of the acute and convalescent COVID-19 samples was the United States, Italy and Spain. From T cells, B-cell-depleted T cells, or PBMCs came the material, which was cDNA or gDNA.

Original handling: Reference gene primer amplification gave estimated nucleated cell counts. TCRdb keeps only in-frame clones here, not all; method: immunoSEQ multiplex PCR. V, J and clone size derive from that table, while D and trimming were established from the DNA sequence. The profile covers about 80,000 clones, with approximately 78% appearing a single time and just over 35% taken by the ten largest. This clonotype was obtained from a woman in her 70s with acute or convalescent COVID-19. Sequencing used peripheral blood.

CDR3 loop: CASSQDRRLAGDVTSYEQYF. CDR3 coding DNA: TGTGCCAGCAGCCAAGATCGGCGCCTAGCGGGGGATGTGACGTCCTACGAGCAGTACTTC. This chain joins TRBV4-2 and TRBJ2-7; TRBD2 agrees at 10 bases. Trimming removed 0 bases from V and 1 base from J; junction bases left unmatched: 15. CDR3 size: 20 residues. Looked up from germline, CDR1 is LGHNA and CDR2 is YNFKEQ.